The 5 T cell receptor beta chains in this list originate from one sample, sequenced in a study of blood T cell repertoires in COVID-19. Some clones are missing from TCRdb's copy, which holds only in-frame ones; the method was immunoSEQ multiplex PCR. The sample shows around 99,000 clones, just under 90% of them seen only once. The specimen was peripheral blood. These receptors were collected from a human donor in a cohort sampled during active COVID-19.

CDR3 protein: CASSQWGQPGNTIYF. The CDR3 DNA reads TGTGCCAGCAGCCAATGGGGACAGCCTGGAAACACCATATATTTT. This chain links TRBV4-2 with TRBJ1-3; 7 bases align to TRBD1. Germline V gene data show CDR1 as LGHNA and CDR2 as YNFKEQ. V gave up 2 bases and J gave up 2 bases; unmatched junction bases: 3. The CDR3 runs 15 residues.

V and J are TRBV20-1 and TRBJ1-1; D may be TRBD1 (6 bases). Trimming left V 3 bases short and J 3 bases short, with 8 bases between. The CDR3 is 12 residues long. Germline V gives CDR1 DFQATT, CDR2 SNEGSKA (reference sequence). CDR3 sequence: CSASGGHTEAFF. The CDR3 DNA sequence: TGCAGTGCTAGTGGGGGCCACACTGAAGCTTTCTTT.

In DNA form, the CDR3 reads TGTGCCAGCAGTTTTCGGGGGGGCCAGCCCCAGCATTTT. Translation gives CASSFRGGQPQHF. This rearrangement joins TRBV12-3 or TRBV12-4 to TRBJ1-5; perhaps TRBD1 as D (6 bases). Between the trimmed V and J ends, which lost 3 bases and 7 bases, there was a span of 10 bases. The CDR3 is 13 amino acids.

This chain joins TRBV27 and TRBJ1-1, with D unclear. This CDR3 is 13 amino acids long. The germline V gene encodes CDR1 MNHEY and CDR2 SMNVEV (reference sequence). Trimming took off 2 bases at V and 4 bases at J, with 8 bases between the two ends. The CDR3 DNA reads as TGTGCCAGCAGTTTAGGACGGGGCACTGAAGCTTTCTTT. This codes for CASSLGRGTEAFF.

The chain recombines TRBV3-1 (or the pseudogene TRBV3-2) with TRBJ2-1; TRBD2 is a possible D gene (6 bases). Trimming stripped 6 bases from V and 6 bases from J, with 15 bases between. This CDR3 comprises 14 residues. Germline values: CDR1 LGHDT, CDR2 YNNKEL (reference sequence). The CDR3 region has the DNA TGTGCCAGCAGGATTCCAACTAGCCGCAATGAGCAGTTCTTC. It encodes CASRIPTSRNEQFF.